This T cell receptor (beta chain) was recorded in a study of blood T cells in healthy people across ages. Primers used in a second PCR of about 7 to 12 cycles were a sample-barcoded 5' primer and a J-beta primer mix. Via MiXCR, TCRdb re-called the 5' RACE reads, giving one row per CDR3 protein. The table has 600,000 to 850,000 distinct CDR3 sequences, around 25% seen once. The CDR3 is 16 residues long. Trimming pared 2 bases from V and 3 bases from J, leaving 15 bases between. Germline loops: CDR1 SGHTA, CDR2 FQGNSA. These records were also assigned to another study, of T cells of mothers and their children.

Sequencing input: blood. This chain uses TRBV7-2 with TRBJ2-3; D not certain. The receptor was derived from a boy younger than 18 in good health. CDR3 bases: TGTGCCAGCAGCTTAATTGTGTGGGCGTTTACAGATACGCAGTATTTT. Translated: CASSLIVWAFTDTQYF.